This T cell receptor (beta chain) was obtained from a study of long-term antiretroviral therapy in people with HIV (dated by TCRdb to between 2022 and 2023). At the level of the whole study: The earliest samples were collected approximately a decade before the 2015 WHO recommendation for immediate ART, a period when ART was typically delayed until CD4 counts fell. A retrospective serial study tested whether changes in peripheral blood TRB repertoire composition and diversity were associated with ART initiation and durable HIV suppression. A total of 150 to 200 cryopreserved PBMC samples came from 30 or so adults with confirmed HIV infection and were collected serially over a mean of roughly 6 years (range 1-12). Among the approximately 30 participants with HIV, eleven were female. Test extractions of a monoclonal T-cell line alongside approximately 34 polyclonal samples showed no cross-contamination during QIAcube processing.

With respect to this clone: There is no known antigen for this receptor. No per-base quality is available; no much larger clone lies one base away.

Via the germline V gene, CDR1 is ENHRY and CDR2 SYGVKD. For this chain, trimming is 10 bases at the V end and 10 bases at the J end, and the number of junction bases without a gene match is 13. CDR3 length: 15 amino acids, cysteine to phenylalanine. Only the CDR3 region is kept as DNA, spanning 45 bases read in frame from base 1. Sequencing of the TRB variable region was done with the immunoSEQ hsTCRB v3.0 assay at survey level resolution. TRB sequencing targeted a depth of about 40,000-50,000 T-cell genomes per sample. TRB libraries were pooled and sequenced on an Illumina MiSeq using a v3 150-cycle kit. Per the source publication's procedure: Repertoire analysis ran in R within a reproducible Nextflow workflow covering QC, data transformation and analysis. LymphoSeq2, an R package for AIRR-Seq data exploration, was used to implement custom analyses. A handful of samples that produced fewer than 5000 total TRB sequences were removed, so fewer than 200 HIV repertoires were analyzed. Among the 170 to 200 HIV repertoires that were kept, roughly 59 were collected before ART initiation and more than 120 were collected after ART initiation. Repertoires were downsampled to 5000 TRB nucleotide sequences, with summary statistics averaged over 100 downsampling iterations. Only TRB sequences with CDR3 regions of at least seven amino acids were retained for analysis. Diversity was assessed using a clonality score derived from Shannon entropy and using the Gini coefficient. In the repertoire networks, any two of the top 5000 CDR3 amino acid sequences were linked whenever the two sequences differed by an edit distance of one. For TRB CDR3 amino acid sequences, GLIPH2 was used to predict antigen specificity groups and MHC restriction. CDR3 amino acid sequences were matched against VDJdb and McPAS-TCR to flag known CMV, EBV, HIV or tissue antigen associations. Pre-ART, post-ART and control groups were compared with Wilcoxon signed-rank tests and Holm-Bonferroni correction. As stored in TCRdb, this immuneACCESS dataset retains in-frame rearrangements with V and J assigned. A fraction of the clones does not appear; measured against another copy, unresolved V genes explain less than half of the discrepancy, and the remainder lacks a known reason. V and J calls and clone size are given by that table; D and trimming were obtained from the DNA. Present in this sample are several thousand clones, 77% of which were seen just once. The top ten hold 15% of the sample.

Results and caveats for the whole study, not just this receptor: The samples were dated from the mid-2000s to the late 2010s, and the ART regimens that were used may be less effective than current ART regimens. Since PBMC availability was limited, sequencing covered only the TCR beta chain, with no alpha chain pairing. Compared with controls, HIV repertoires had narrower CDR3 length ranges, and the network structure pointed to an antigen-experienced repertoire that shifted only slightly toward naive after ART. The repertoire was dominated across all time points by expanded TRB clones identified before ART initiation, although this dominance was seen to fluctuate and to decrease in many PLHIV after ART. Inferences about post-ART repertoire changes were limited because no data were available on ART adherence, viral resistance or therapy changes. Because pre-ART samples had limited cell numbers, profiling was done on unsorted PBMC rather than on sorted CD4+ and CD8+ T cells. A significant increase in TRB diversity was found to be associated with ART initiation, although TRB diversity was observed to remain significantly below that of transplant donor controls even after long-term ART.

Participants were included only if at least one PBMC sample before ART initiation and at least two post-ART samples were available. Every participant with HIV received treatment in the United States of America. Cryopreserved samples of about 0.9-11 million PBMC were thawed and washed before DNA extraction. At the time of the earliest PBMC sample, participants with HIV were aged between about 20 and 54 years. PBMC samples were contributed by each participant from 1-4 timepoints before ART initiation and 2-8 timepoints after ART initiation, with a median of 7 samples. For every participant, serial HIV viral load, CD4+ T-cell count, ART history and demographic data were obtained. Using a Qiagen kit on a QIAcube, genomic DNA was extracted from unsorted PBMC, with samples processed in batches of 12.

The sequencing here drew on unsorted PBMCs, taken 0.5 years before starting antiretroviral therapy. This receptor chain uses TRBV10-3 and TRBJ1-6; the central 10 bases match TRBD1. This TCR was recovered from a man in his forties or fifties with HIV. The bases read TGTGCCACAGCGAGATTAGGGACAGGGGACTCACCCCTCCACTTT. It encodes CATARLGTGDSPLHF.